This T cell receptor (beta chain) emerged from a study of T cells and Merkel cell carcinoma outcomes (TCRdb year 2020). A note on the overall study: The study looked at whether the tumor T-cell repertoire and T-cell density could predict clinical outcome in patients with Merkel cell carcinoma. Summary of the overall study and its limitations: According to the report, clinical outcomes in Merkel cell carcinoma patients could be predicted using T-cell density together with features of the T-cell repertoire.

Libraries were prepared through the immunoSEQ multiplex PCR assay. TCRdb holds this immuneACCESS table with in-frame rearrangements only. Some clones are missing; in checked studies, unresolved V genes explain under half, and the rest has no known cause. In all, the sample holds 13,000 to 15,000 clones, and about nine tenths of those were seen once. The ten most abundant clones make up 2% of the sample. Samples came from patients with Merkel cell carcinoma. For this clone: Which antigen it targets is not known. One base away there is no much larger clone; base qualities are not given.

Reading the germline V gene gives CDR1 MDHEN and CDR2 SYDVKM. Trimmed from V: 2 bases; trimmed from J: 5 bases; junction bases lacking a gene match: 9. Counted from cysteine to phenylalanine, this CDR3 has 16 amino acids. Of the read, only the CDR3 DNA is kept; its 48 bases are in frame from base 1. Material for sequencing was tumor tissue from Merkel cell carcinoma. This sequence was found in a human donor with Merkel cell carcinoma. The chain joins TRBV28 to TRBJ2-1; 7 bases in the middle match TRBD2. The CDR3 region reads CASSLPGLVYHNEQFF. The DNA sequence is as follows: TGTGCCAGCAGTTTACCCGGACTAGTTTACCACAATGAGCAGTTCTTC.